This T cell receptor (beta chain) was observed in a study of T-cell reconstitution after alpha-beta-depleted transplantation in children. Study-level results: After transplant, high TCRbeta diversity at day 60 in some patients arose from surviving recipient T cells and thymic progenitors. Diversity and T-cell counts at one year after transplant derived mostly from new T cells.

A note on this clonotype: Antigen specificity is unknown.

A library of TCRbeta sequences, prepared with unique molecular identifiers, was generated. TCRdb itself ran the PCR reads through MiXCR, one entry per CDR3 protein. The repertoire holds 330,000 or so distinct CDR3 sequences, with 10% as singletons. This CDR3 has 17 amino acids. Germline V lookup: CDR1 SGHNT, CDR2 YENEEA. J lost 5 bases, V lost 2 bases, and 9 bases had no gene match. V gene TRBV11-3 combines with J gene TRBJ2-2, with 9 bases fitting TRBD1. The material was PBMCs, obtained before TCRalphabeta/CD19-depleted stem cell transplant. The clonotype comes from a boy under two years old with acute myeloid leukemia, due to receive a stem cell transplant. The DNA of the CDR3 is TGTGCCAGCAGCTTAAGGGATACAGGGGGCGAAACCGGGGAGCTGTTTTTT. Its protein product is CASSLRDTGGETGELFF. The complete variable domain, with remaining parts taken from reference TRBV11-3 and TRBJ2-2, reads EAGVVQSPRYKIIEKKQPVAFWCNPISGHNTLYWYLQNLGQGPELLIRYENEEAVDDSQLPKDRFSAERLKGVDSTLKIQPAELGDSAVYLCASSLRDTGGETGELFFGEGSRLTVL.